This T cell receptor (beta chain) was sequenced in a study of blood T cell repertoires in COVID-19. Overall study context: Researchers got acute and convalescent COVID-19 samples from the United States, Italy and Spain.

Under the authors' procedure: The authors estimated nucleated cell counts from reference gene primer amplification. Generated by immunoSEQ multiplex PCR, the TCRdb table keeps only in-frame clones and is missing some. Clonal size and the V and J genes are those of that table, whereas D and trimming came from the DNA. The table shows hundreds of thousands of clones, with around nine tenths occurring only once. Trimming stripped 1 base from V and 1 base from J, with 9 bases between. The CDR3 sequence is 14 residues long. The V gene's germline CDR1 is SGHNT and CDR2 YYREEE (reference sequence). This chain links TRBV5-4 with TRBJ2-7; a weak D match, TRBD2 (5 bases). The sequence derives from a man between 65 and 80 years old with acute or convalescent COVID-19. Material: peripheral blood. CDR3 nucleotides: TGTGCCAGCAGCTTGACGGGGTATTCCTACGAGCAGTACTTC. Protein product: CASSLTGYSYEQYF.